The 13 T cell receptor beta chains given below trace back to one sample, sequenced in a study of cytomegalovirus exposure and HLA in healthy donors (dated by TCRdb to about 2017). The library was obtained by the immunoSEQ multiplex PCR assay. TCRdb took this table from immuneACCESS and kept in-frame rearrangements with V and J called. Such tables lack part of the clones; where checked against another copy, unresolved V genes explain under half of the gap, and the rest is unexplained. Present in this sample are fewer than 300,000 clones, roughly 90% of which were seen just once. About 0.85% of the sample is held by the ten biggest clonotypes. Material for sequencing was PBMCs. The source is a woman in her late teens or twenties in good health and CMV-seronegative.

The rearrangement links TRBV21-1 to TRBJ2-7; the table assigns TRBD2, which was not confirmed against the DNA. TRBV21-1 is tagged as a pseudogene. The CDR3 contains 23 residues. This CDR3 reads CASSLRAGWRECLMSSAGYEQYF. The DNA of the CDR3 is TGTGCCAGCAGCCTACGAGCAGGTTGGCGGGAGTGCCTCATGTCCTCAGCGGGCTACGAGCAGTACTTC.

The rearrangement joins TRBV15 to TRBJ1-5; the match to TRBD1 covers 11 bases. The trim removed 5 bases at V and 0 bases at J, leaving 12 bases unmatched. The CDR3 totals 19 residues. The germline CDR1 and CDR2 sequences are LNHNV and YYDKDF (reference sequence). CDR3 residues: CATSGKGTGGLYSNQPQHF. CDR3 DNA: TGTGCCACCAGCGGGAAAGGGACAGGGGGACTCTATAGCAATCAGCCCCAGCATTTT.

V is TRBV25-1 and J is TRBJ1-4; D is ambiguous. V was trimmed by 3 bases and J by 8 bases, leaving 16 bases between them. Germline V gives CDR1 MGHDK, CDR2 SYGVNS. The CDR3 is 15 residues long. The CDR3 DNA sequence: TGTGCCAGCAGTGACAGGTTCGAGATAGAAGAAAAACTGTTTTTT. This gives the protein CASSDRFEIEEKLFF.

The V call is TRBV6-5, the J call TRBJ2-7, with 13 bases aligning to TRBD2. This CDR3 has 15 residues. Unmatched junction bases numbered 7, after V lost 5 bases and J lost 6 bases. Germline CDR1 reads MNHEY; CDR2 reads SVGAGI. The CDR3 loop reads CASSTGTSGIFEQYF. DNA of the CDR3: TGTGCCAGCAGTACCGGGACTAGCGGGATTTTCGAGCAGTACTTC.

The rearrangement uses TRBV19 and TRBJ2-7, with 9 bases matching TRBD2. Trimming took 5 bases from V and 3 from J; bases not matched to a gene: 5. This CDR3 has 14 amino acids. Germline loops: CDR1 LNHDA, CDR2 SQIVND (reference sequence). Here the CDR3 reads CASSRSGSLYEQYF. Written as DNA, the CDR3 is TGTGCCAGTAGTCGTAGCGGGAGCCTCTACGAGCAGTACTTC.

J is TRBJ1-3 and V is TRBV28; 7 bases fit TRBD1. Trimming cost V 4 bases and J 2 bases; bases outside gene matches: 5. CDR3 length: 15 amino acids. The germline V gene has CDR1 MDHEN and CDR2 SYDVKM. CDR3: CASSSHDRAGNTIYF. The CDR3 DNA reads as TGTGCCAGCAGTTCCCATGACAGGGCTGGAAACACCATATATTTT.

V usage is TRBV20-1 and J usage is TRBJ1-1; D is uncertain. Germline assignment: CDR1 DFQATT and CDR2 SNEGSKA (reference sequence). The CDR3 sequence is 11 residues long. V lost 3 bases, J lost 10 bases, and 12 bases lay in between. The CDR3 DNA follows: TGCAGTGCTAGGGTACTCTTACGAGCTTTCTTT. This translates into CSARVLLRAFF.

The chain joins TRBV19 to TRBJ1-5; D gene ambiguous. Trimming shortened V by 7 bases and J by 0 bases, and 13 bases separated the two germline ends. Germline CDR1 reads LNHDA; CDR2 reads SQIVND (reference sequence). The CDR3 length is 15 residues. CDR3 coding DNA: TGTGCCAGTAAATCACTTCATTATAGCAATCAGCCCCAGCATTTT. Translated: CASKSLHYSNQPQHF.

This clone showed up just once. The chain employs TRBV4-1 and TRBJ2-1; 10 positions agree with TRBD1. J was trimmed by 7 bases and V by 7 bases; bases with no gene match: 10. This CDR3 is 15 amino acids long. Germline CDR1 MGHRA, CDR2 YSYEKL. CDR3 region: CASNLPGQGNNEQFF. As DNA, the CDR3 is TGCGCCAGCAACCTCCCGGGACAGGGGAATAATGAGCAGTTCTTC.

The chain recombines TRBV9 with TRBJ2-6; possibly TRBD2 for D (6 bases). Germline V gives CDR1 SGDLS, CDR2 YYNGEE. CDR3 length: 21 amino acids. Trimming cost V 0 bases and J 0 bases, with 22 bases left between them. The CDR3 spells CASSVAVAAPTTSSGANVLTF. The DNA of the CDR3 is TGTGCCAGCAGCGTAGCTGTAGCGGCGCCGACTACCTCCTCTGGGGCCAACGTCCTGACTTTC.

The chain has TRBV28 and TRBJ2-7, with D perhaps matching TRBD1 (5 bases). The V and J ends lost 5 bases and 3 bases respectively, with 5 bases between them. The CDR3 runs 11 residues. Germline lookup yields CDR1 MDHEN and CDR2 SYDVKM. DNA for the CDR3: TGTGCCAGCAGTGGACACTACGAGCAGTACTTC. Amino acids: CASSGHYEQYF.

This clone appeared once. This chain joins TRBV7-8 and TRBJ2-3, with 7 bases identical to TRBD2. The J segment lost 2 bases and the V segment lost 1 base, leaving 6 bases of the junction unmatched. Germline values: CDR1 SGHVS, CDR2 FQNEAQ. This CDR3 is 16 amino acids long. This CDR3 is CASSLVASGFTDTQYF. The DNA for the CDR3 is TGTGCCAGCAGCTTAGTGGCTAGCGGTTTCACAGATACGCAGTATTTT.

The chain uses TRBV6-6 and TRBJ1-1; D not certain. CDR1 and CDR2 (germline): MNHNY, SVGAGI (reference sequence). V lost 1 base and J lost 2, with 11 bases in between. The CDR3 runs to 15 residues. The CDR3 region has the DNA TGTGCCAGCAGTTACTTAACCCCAGGAAACACTGAAGCTTTCTTT. Translating it yields CASSYLTPGNTEAFF.